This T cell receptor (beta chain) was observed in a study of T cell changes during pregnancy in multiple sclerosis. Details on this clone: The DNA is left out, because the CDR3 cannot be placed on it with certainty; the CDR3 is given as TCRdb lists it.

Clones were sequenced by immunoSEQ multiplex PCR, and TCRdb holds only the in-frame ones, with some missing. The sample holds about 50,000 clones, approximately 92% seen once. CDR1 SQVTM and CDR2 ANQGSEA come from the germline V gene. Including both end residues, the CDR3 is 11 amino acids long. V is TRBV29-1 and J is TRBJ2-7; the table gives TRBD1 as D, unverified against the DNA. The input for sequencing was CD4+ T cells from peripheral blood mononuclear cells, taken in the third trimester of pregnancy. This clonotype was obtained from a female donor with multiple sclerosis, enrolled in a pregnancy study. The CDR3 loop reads CSVGSGTKEYF.